The 13 T cell receptor beta chains reported below all come from one sample, sequenced in a study of blood T cell repertoires in COVID-19. The assay was immunoSEQ multiplex PCR, and TCRdb's table has in-frame clones only and misses some. The sample has approximately 270,000 clones, less than 95% seen once. Input material: PBMCs or T cells enriched from blood (not recorded which). These receptors were obtained from a man between 40 and 49 years old who had been exposed to COVID-19.

The V gene is TRBV5-4, the J gene TRBJ2-1, with TRBD1 matching over 8 bases. This CDR3 has 15 residues. The germline V gene has CDR1 SGHNT and CDR2 YYREEE (reference sequence). After removal of 3 bases from V and 12 bases from J, the junction contained 14 bases not matched to a gene. CDR3 in amino acids: CASSWTGIDDIGQFF. The CDR3 DNA is TGTGCCAGCAGCTGGACAGGGATCGATGATATAGGGCAGTTCTTC.

The chain has TRBV29-1 and TRBJ1-1, with 7 bases fitting TRBD1. The ends lost 6 bases at V and 7 bases at J; junction bases unmatched: 5. Germline CDR1 SQVTM, CDR2 ANQGSEA. The CDR3 sequence is 11 residues long. CDR3 region: CSVGDRVEAFF. DNA for the CDR3: TGCAGCGTGGGAGACAGGGTTGAAGCTTTCTTT.

This clone turned up a few times. The V and J genes are TRBV20-1 and TRBJ2-7, with a possible D match to TRBD2 (6 bases). Germline assignment: CDR1 DFQATT and CDR2 SNEGSKA (reference sequence). The CDR3 runs 14 residues. With 6 bases removed from V and 0 bases from J, the gap between germline ends came to 15 bases. This CDR3 is CSASKRGSSYEQYF. CDR3 coding DNA: TGCAGTGCCAGTAAACGGGGGAGCTCCTACGAGCAGTACTTC.

The sample holds one count of this clone. The chain links TRBV11-2 to TRBJ2-7; 7 nucleotides match TRBD2. Germline trimming cut 5 bases from V and 5 bases from J; bases unmatched to any gene: 9. Germline CDR1 is SGHAT and CDR2 is FQNNGV. This CDR3 has 14 residues. CDR3 DNA: TGTGCCAGCAGCGGGCCGGGACTACTCAACGAGCAGTACTTC. The encoded protein is CASSGPGLLNEQYF. The full variable domain, its missing parts supplied by reference TRBV11-2 and TRBJ2-7, is EAGVAQSPRYKIIEKRQSVAFWCNPISGHATLYWYQQILGQGPKLLIQFQNNGVVDDSQLPKDRFSAERLKGVDSTLKIQPAKLEDSAVYLCASSGPGLLNEQYFGPGTRLTVT.

This clone appeared once. V and J are TRBV3-1 (or the pseudogene TRBV3-2) and TRBJ2-7; D possibly corresponds to TRBD2 (5 bases). The length of the CDR3 is 16 residues. V lost 0 bases and J 3 bases, leaving 15 bases between the germline ends. CDR1 and CDR2 from the germline V gene are LGHDT and YNNKEL (reference sequence). In DNA form, the CDR3 reads TGTGCCAGCAGCCAAGATGCAGGCGGAGGTAACTACGAGCAGTACTTC. Protein: CASSQDAGGGNYEQYF.

This chain uses TRBV5-1 with TRBJ2-2, with TRBD1 as a possible D gene (6 bases). V lost 1 base, J lost 2 bases, and 9 bases lay in between. This CDR3 contains 15 residues. Per germline, CDR1 SGHRS and CDR2 YFSETQ. The CDR3 loop is CASSLRTANTGELFF. The CDR3 bases are TGCGCCAGCAGCTTGCGGACAGCAAACACCGGGGAGCTGTTTTTT.

This rearrangement joins TRBV7-9 to TRBJ1-1, with D perhaps TRBD1 (5 bases). CDR3 length: 17 amino acids. Trimming shortened V by 6 bases and J by 1 base, and 21 bases separated the two germline ends. Germline CDR1 reads SEHNR; CDR2 reads FQNEAQ (reference sequence). DNA of the CDR3: TGTGCCAGCAGTTTCTACAGGCCCAGGGAGGGGAACACTGAAGCTTTCTTT. This gives the protein CASSFYRPREGNTEAFF.

This CDR3 is CASSQELQPGNTIYF. CDR3 nucleotides: TGTGCCAGCAGCCAAGAACTTCAACCTGGAAACACCATATATTTT. The chain uses TRBV14 and TRBJ1-3; no reliable D call. Looked up from germline, CDR1 is SGHDN and CDR2 is FVKESK. The CDR3 extends over 15 amino acids. The V and J ends lost 0 bases and 2 bases respectively, with 8 bases between them.

J is TRBJ1-6 and V is TRBV12-5, with D possibly TRBD1 on 5 matching bases. Germline V gene data show CDR1 as LGHNT and CDR2 as FRNRAP. This CDR3 comprises 11 residues. Trimming took 3 bases from V and 13 from J, leaving 7 bases between them. CDR3 region: CASGFPGPLHF. For the CDR3, the DNA is TGTGCTAGTGGTTTTCCAGGGCCCCTCCACTTT.

The CDR3 DNA sequence: TGTGCCAGTAGTCCGGGACATCTGAGCTCCTACAATGAGCAGTTCTTC. This sequence encodes CASSPGHLSSYNEQFF. This chain uses TRBV19 with TRBJ2-1, with a tentative D call TRBD1 (6 bases). The germline gives CDR1 LNHDA, CDR2 SQIVND (reference sequence). Trimming cost V 5 bases and J 0 bases, with 14 bases left between them. The CDR3 has 16 residues.

This clone is a singleton in its sample. This sequence joins TRBV11-2 and TRBJ2-5; D might be TRBD1 (6 bases). Per germline, CDR1 SGHAT and CDR2 FQNNGV. V dropped 1 base and J dropped 0 bases, with 12 bases sitting between them. The CDR3 extends over 16 amino acids. The CDR3 DNA reads as TGTGCCAGCAGCTTAGGACAGGCAATCAACCAAGAGACCCAGTACTTC. This translates into CASSLGQAINQETQYF.

This sequence joins TRBV19 and TRBJ1-5; maybe TRBD1 (5 bases). The V end was cut by 3 bases, the J end by 1 base, with 10 bases between. CDR3 length: 15 residues. CDR1 is LNHDA, CDR2 SQIVND, per germline (reference sequence). The chain's CDR3 is CASSMPGVSNQPQHF. Written as DNA, the CDR3 is TGTGCCAGTAGTATGCCGGGGGTGAGCAATCAGCCCCAGCATTTT.

The J gene is TRBJ2-2, the V gene TRBV2; the D is unclear. The CDR3 contains 16 residues. Deletions cut 6 bases from V and 3 bases from J, with 17 bases between. Germline V lookup: CDR1 SNHLY, CDR2 FYNNEI. In nucleotides, the CDR3 is TGTGCCAGCAGCCGTTTTCTAGGTCCCGACACCGGGGAGCTGTTTTTT. This codes for CASSRFLGPDTGELFF. The full variable domain, in which reference TRBV2 and TRBJ2-2 provide the parts outside the CDR3, is EPEVTQTPSHQVTQMGQEVILRCVPISNHLYFYWYRQILGQKVEFLVSFYNNEISEKSEIFDDQFSVERPDGSNFTLKIRSTKLEDSAMYFCASSRFLGPDTGELFFGEGSRLTVL.